This T cell receptor beta chain emerged from a study of blood T cell repertoires in COVID-19. Adults between roughly 18 and 90 years of age took part from approximately 24 US areas. Cohort assignment relied on participant-reported clinical history. The CDR3 extends over 15 amino acids. Original methodology: Reference gene primers were amplified, and this amplification served to estimate nucleated cell counts. Using immunoSEQ multiplex PCR, the repertoire was profiled, and TCRdb retains in-frame clones only, with some absent. V and J calls and clone size are as listed in that table; D and trimming were resolved from the DNA. Of around 160,000 clones in the sample, roughly 90% were seen once.

The chain uses TRBV21-1 and TRBJ2-5; TRBD2 is taken as the D call from the table, unchecked against the DNA. TRBV21-1 is designated a pseudogene. Material for sequencing was PBMCs or T cells enriched from blood (not recorded which). The origin of this receptor is a woman aged 25 to 45 with acute COVID-19. CDR3: CASSKELAGQETQYF. The DNA for the CDR3 is TGTGCCAGCAGCAAAGAACTAGCGGGGCAAGAGACCCAGTACTTC.